Following are 9 T cell receptor beta chains from one sample sequenced in a study of blood T cell repertoires in COVID-19. Clones were sequenced by immunoSEQ multiplex PCR, and TCRdb holds only the in-frame ones, with some missing. The data hold hundreds of thousands of clones, with 86% observed a single time. The sample taken for sequencing was peripheral blood. The receptors here all came from a man older than 75 with acute or convalescent COVID-19.

The J gene is TRBJ2-5, the V gene TRBV2; tentative D call: TRBD2 (5 bases). Germline V gene sequence: CDR1 SNHLY, CDR2 FYNNEI. V gave up 10 bases and J gave up 2 bases, with 14 bases separating them. There are 13 residues in the CDR3. This chain's CDR3 is CATLGLAQETQYF. In DNA form, the CDR3 reads TGTGCCACCCTTGGTCTAGCACAAGAGACCCAGTACTTC.

The chain recombines TRBV7-8 with TRBJ2-5; TRBD2 aligns across 7 bases. The CDR3 is 15 amino acids. Germline V gene lookup returns CDR1 SGHVS and CDR2 FQNEAQ. The J segment lost 2 bases and the V segment lost 9 bases, leaving 12 bases of the junction unmatched. CDR3 loop: CASSLAGVQQETQYF. For the CDR3, the DNA is TGTGCCAGTAGTTTGGCGGGAGTACAGCAAGAGACCCAGTACTTC.

This rearrangement joins TRBV19 to TRBJ1-5; the D gene is possibly TRBD1 (5 bases). The CDR3 loop spans 14 amino acids. Germline CDR1 LNHDA, CDR2 SQIVND (reference sequence). Trimming took off 5 bases at V and 2 bases at J, with 10 bases between the two ends. CDR3 bases: TGTGCCAGTAGTTCGACACAGGGCAATCAGCCCCAGCATTTT. Amino acid sequence: CASSSTQGNQPQHF. Looking up the rest from reference TRBV19 and TRBJ1-5 gives the full variable domain: DGGITQSPKYLFRKEGQNVTLSCEQNLNHDAMYWYRQDPGQGLRLIYYSQIVNDFQKGDIAEGYSVSREKKESFPLTVTSAQKNPTAFYLCASSSTQGNQPQHFGDGTRLSIL.

This clone was seen a few times. The chain couples TRBV30 to TRBJ1-5, with TRBD1 identical over 8 bases. Germline V gene data show CDR1 as GTSNPN and CDR2 as SVGIG (reference sequence). The CDR3 loop spans 15 amino acids. V was clipped by 2 bases and J by 2 bases; unmatched bases: 5. CDR3 sequence (DNA): TGTGCCTGGAGTCCACAGGGGGGCGGCAATCAGCCCCAGCATTTT. The encoded protein is CAWSPQGGGNQPQHF.

About this clone: At the DNA level, this CDR3 is encoded by other sequences in the same sample as well. The V gene is TRBV7-9, the J gene TRBJ1-2, with D hard to call. V shed 1 base and J shed 7 bases, with 10 bases lying between them. CDR1 SEHNR and CDR2 FQNEAQ come from the germline V gene (reference sequence). This CDR3 spans 13 amino acids. CDR3: CASSLVGGVGYTF. CDR3 nucleotides: TGTGCCAGCAGCTTAGTGGGCGGGGTTGGCTACACCTTC.

This chain links TRBV7-2 with TRBJ2-1; the match to TRBD2 covers 11 bases. CDR1 SGHTA and CDR2 FQGNSA come from the germline V gene. V dropped 5 bases and J dropped 3; count of bases not matched to a gene: 9. CDR3 length: 17 amino acids. For the CDR3, the DNA is TGTGCCAGCAGCCTCGGGACTAGCGGAAATTTCTACAATGAGCAGTTCTTC. Its protein product is CASSLGTSGNFYNEQFF.

The DNA of the CDR3 is TGCGCCAGCAGCCGGGTGGGGGAGGCACGAGGGGAGCAGTTCTTC. It codes for CASSRVGEARGEQFF. J is TRBJ2-1 and V is TRBV5-1; D possibly corresponds to TRBD2 (6 bases). CDR1 is SGHRS and CDR2 is YFSETQ in the germline V gene. CDR3 length: 15 residues. V shed 4 bases and J shed 10 bases, with 21 bases lying between them.

The chain recombines TRBV5-1 with TRBJ1-5, with 12 positions matching TRBD1. This CDR3 comprises 16 residues. CDR1 and CDR2 from the germline V gene are SGHRS and YFSETQ. After removal of 4 bases from V and 2 bases from J, the junction contained 4 bases not matched to a gene. CDR3 coding DNA: TGCGCCAGCAGCCTCGGGACAGGGGGCGGCAATCAGCCCCAGCATTTT. This encodes CASSLGTGGGNQPQHF. The complete variable domain, with remaining parts taken from reference TRBV5-1 and TRBJ1-5, reads KAGVTQTPRYLIKTRGQQVTLSCSPISGHRSVSWYQQTPGQGLQFLFEYFSETQRNKGNFPGRFSGRQFSNSRSEMNVSTLELGDSALYLCASSLGTGGGNQPQHFGDGTRLSIL.

Turning to this clone: This same CDR3 is encoded by further DNA sequences in the sample. The chain carries TRBV27 and TRBJ2-1; TRBD2 might be the D (6 bases). This CDR3 region has 14 residues. CDR1 and CDR2 from the germline V gene are MNHEY and SMNVEV (reference sequence). Trimming took 2 bases from V and 2 from J, leaving 7 bases between them. CDR3 nucleotide sequence: TGTGCCAGCAGTTTAGCGGGACCCTACAATGAGCAGTTCTTC. It is translated as CASSLAGPYNEQFF.